The 30 T cell receptor beta chains below were found in one sample sequenced in a study of T cells after yellow fever vaccination. TCRdb re-derived calls from the 5' RACE reads in MiXCR, one entry per CDR3 protein. The data show about 500,000 distinct CDR3 sequences, around 16% seen once. Sample: PBMCs, taken about 5 days after the first yellow fever vaccination. These receptors were collected from a man younger than 35 who received the YFV17D yellow fever vaccine.

J is TRBJ2-3 and V is TRBV6-1, with a possible D match to TRBD2 (5 bases). Trimming removed 6 bases from V and 1 base from J, with 11 bases in between. This CDR3 contains 14 residues. Germline CDR1 is MNHNS and CDR2 is SASEGT. The CDR3 spells CASRGRGGTDTQYF. Written as DNA, the CDR3 is TGTGCCAGCAGAGGCCGGGGTGGCACAGATACGCAGTATTTT.

The chain links TRBV27 to TRBJ1-5, with a weak D call TRBD1 (6 bases). The CDR3 is 15 residues long. Germline CDR1 reads MNHEY; CDR2 reads SMNVEV (reference sequence). V was trimmed by 3 bases and J by 4 bases, leaving 13 bases between them. This CDR3 is CASSFSSQGNQPQHF. The DNA of the CDR3 is TGTGCCAGCAGTTTTTCGAGTCAGGGGAATCAGCCCCAGCATTTT.

This clonotype was counted a few times. The J gene is TRBJ2-7, the V gene TRBV20-1; 7 bases are shared with TRBD1. CDR1 and CDR2 (germline): DFQATT, SNEGSKA (reference sequence). V lost 4 bases and J lost 0; bases outside the gene matches: 6. This CDR3 region has 14 residues. The CDR3: CSATDRAGSYEQYF. The CDR3 coding sequence is TGCAGTGCTACCGACAGGGCAGGCTCCTACGAGCAGTACTTC.

This clonotype turned up a few times. The chain uses TRBV4-1 and TRBJ2-1, with D uncertain. Germline values: CDR1 MGHRA, CDR2 YSYEKL. With 0 bases removed from V and 0 bases from J, the gap between germline ends came to 6 bases. The CDR3 contains 15 residues. Here the CDR3 reads CASSQDTSSYNEQFF. The DNA for the CDR3 is TGCGCCAGCAGCCAAGACACAAGCTCCTACAATGAGCAGTTCTTC.

The rearrangement uses TRBV18 and TRBJ2-2; D unresolved. The V gene lost 2 bases and the J gene lost 6 bases, with 10 bases spanning the gap. Germline assignment: CDR1 KGHSH and CDR2 LQKENI. This CDR3 has 14 amino acids. CDR3 in amino acids: CASSPRKQPGELFF. The CDR3 DNA reads as TGTGCCAGCTCACCAAGGAAGCAGCCCGGGGAGCTGTTTTTT.

The rearrangement uses TRBV7-3 and TRBJ2-7; D could derive from TRBD1 or TRBD2 (5 bases each). CDR1 is SGHTA and CDR2 is FQGTGA in the germline V gene. Trimming took 8 bases from V and 5 from J, leaving 19 bases between them. The CDR3 totals 14 residues. The CDR3 here is CASGPRERLHEQYF. CDR3 in DNA: TGTGCCAGCGGTCCCAGGGAGCGACTCCACGAGCAGTACTTC.

The rearrangement joins TRBV24-1 to TRBJ1-1, with D possibly TRBD1 on 6 matching bases. The CDR3 runs 13 residues. CDR1 and CDR2 (germline): KGHDR, SFDVKD. Trimming left V 4 bases short and J 11 bases short, with 16 bases between. CDR3 in amino acids: CATSDSEGVTAFF. The CDR3 DNA follows: TGTGCCACCAGTGACTCTGAGGGGGTGACGGCTTTCTTT.

This chain connects TRBV7-9 to TRBJ1-4; no reliable D call. CDR1 and CDR2 from the germline V gene are SEHNR and FQNEAQ (reference sequence). This CDR3 contains 16 residues. Trimming took 8 bases from V and 5 from J, leaving 21 bases between them. DNA of the CDR3: TGTGCCAGCGGCCACCCCCTCTCCGGAAAAAATGAAAAACTGTTTTTT. This gives the protein CASGHPLSGKNEKLFF.

This clonotype showed up just a few times. A much larger clone sits a single nucleotide away, making a read error possible. The chain couples TRBV5-4 to TRBJ2-2, with TRBD1 matching 7 bases. The V and J ends lost 3 bases and 9 bases, in that order; junction bases with no gene match: 2. Germline assignment: CDR1 SGHNT and CDR2 YYREEE (reference sequence). The CDR3 totals 12 residues. The CDR3 DNA is TGTGCCAGCAGCTCGACAGGGAGGGAGCTGTTTTTT. Translating it yields CASSSTGRELFF.

This clonotype was picked up a small number of times. The V gene is TRBV7-6, the J gene TRBJ2-1, with 11 bases identical to TRBD1. The CDR3 runs to 14 residues. The V segment lost 5 bases and the J segment 7 bases; nucleotides outside the gene matches: 4. Germline assignment: CDR1 SGHVS and CDR2 FNYEAQ. The chain's CDR3 is CASSKGTGGNEQFF. DNA for the CDR3: TGTGCCAGCAGCAAGGGGACAGGGGGAAATGAGCAGTTCTTC.

The sample holds a few counts of this clonotype. V gene TRBV4-3 combines with J gene TRBJ2-2; D uncertain. Germline V CDR1 and CDR2: LGHNA, YSLEER. The V gene lost 4 bases and the J gene lost 2 bases, with 8 bases spanning the gap. The CDR3 is 14 amino acids. CDR3 amino acids: CASSLRQNTGELFF. Written as DNA, the CDR3 is TGCGCCAGCAGCCTGCGACAAAACACCGGGGAGCTGTTTTTT.

The chain is built from TRBV28 and TRBJ1-4, with D uncertain. The germline V gene encodes CDR1 MDHEN and CDR2 SYDVKM. The CDR3 sequence is 13 residues long. Trimming took off 4 bases at V and 13 bases at J, with 16 bases between the two ends. The CDR3 sequence is CASSYSVDGTLFF. DNA for the CDR3: TGTGCCAGCAGTTACTCGGTGGACGGTACACTGTTTTTT.

The CDR3 region is CASSTTGQGGQPQHF. CDR3 nucleotides: TGTGCCAGCAGTACAACTGGACAGGGTGGTCAGCCCCAGCATTTT. The chain employs TRBV6-1 and TRBJ1-5, with TRBD1 identical over 8 bases. This CDR3 contains 15 residues. The V gene end was trimmed by 5 bases and the J gene end by 6 bases; junction bases not matched to a gene: 9. Germline loops: CDR1 MNHNS, CDR2 SASEGT.

This chain uses TRBV7-2 with TRBJ1-5; weak D call: TRBD1 (6 bases). In germline, CDR1 is SGHTA, CDR2 FQGNSA. V lost 5 bases to trimming and J lost 2 bases, with 13 bases between them. The CDR3 runs 15 residues. The CDR3 loop is CASSAQGLGNQPQHF. CDR3 in DNA: TGTGCCAGCAGCGCACAGGGTTTGGGCAATCAGCCCCAGCATTTT.

The V call is TRBV5-1, the J call TRBJ2-5; 9 nucleotides align to TRBD1. After removal of 3 bases from V and 0 bases from J, the junction contained 6 bases not matched to a gene. Germline V CDR1 and CDR2: SGHRS, YFSETQ. The CDR3 has 16 amino acids. The CDR3 region is CASSSGTGLDQETQYF. The CDR3, as DNA: TGCGCCAGCAGCTCGGGGACAGGGTTGGACCAAGAGACCCAGTACTTC.

The chain has TRBV28 and TRBJ2-7; tentatively, D is TRBD1 (6 bases). With 1 base removed from V and 4 bases from J, the gap between germline ends came to 11 bases. The CDR3 totals 14 residues. Germline V gene sequence: CDR1 MDHEN, CDR2 SYDVKM. The DNA of the CDR3 is TGTGCCAGCAGTTTATTTCGGACAGAATACGAGCAGTACGTC. It encodes CASSLFRTEYEQYV.

This clonotype was seen a few times. The gene calls are TRBV6-5 and TRBJ1-4; possibly TRBD1 for D (6 bases). CDR1 and CDR2 (germline): MNHEY, SVGAGI. V was shortened by 2 bases and J by 5 bases, with 9 bases between the two germline ends. This CDR3 spans 14 amino acids. The CDR3 DNA reads TGTGCCAGCAGTTACCGAGGGGGGAATGAAAAACTGTTTTTT. Protein product: CASSYRGGNEKLFF.

The chain employs TRBV5-1 and TRBJ2-2; D not resolved. The CDR3 loop spans 12 amino acids. The V end lost 9 bases, the J end lost 6 bases, and 12 bases lay between the germline ends. Germline values: CDR1 SGHRS, CDR2 YFSETQ. The CDR3 nucleotides read TGCGCCACCCCTACCGCCGCCGGGGAGCTGTTTTTT. Its protein is CATPTAAGELFF.

The J gene is TRBJ2-5, the V gene TRBV7-8; 14 nucleotides agree with TRBD2. CDR3 size: 17 residues. With V trimmed by 3 bases and J by 2 bases, 5 bases remained unmatched. Germline assignment: CDR1 SGHVS and CDR2 FQNEAQ. The CDR3 is CASSLGGTSGGQETQYF. DNA for the CDR3: TGTGCCAGCAGCTTGGGGGGGACTAGCGGGGGACAAGAGACCCAGTACTTC.

The V call is TRBV12-3 or TRBV12-4, the J call TRBJ2-1, with 8 positions matching TRBD2. CDR3 length: 13 residues. V lost 8 bases, J lost 9 bases, and 9 bases stayed unmatched. CDR3 residues: CASEVGSGGEQFF. The CDR3 DNA reads TGTGCCAGCGAAGTCGGGAGCGGGGGTGAGCAGTTCTTC.

The chain couples TRBV20-1 to TRBJ1-1, with D uncertain. From germline, CDR1 is DFQATT and CDR2 SNEGSKA (reference sequence). Between the trimmed V and J ends, which lost 6 bases and 0 bases, there was a span of 8 bases. The CDR3 totals 12 residues. CDR3 nucleotides: TGCAGTGCCGCGAGAGTGAACACTGAAGCTTTCTTT. It codes for CSAARVNTEAFF.

This clonotype came up a few times. This chain joins TRBV11-2 and TRBJ2-5; 7 nucleotides align to TRBD1. The length of the CDR3 is 17 residues. V shed 4 bases, J shed 2 bases, and the junction held 13 bases outside the gene matches. Germline-derived CDR1 and CDR2 are SGHAT and FQNNGV. The CDR3 spells CASSSGTALWVQETQYF. CDR3 nucleotides: TGTGCCAGCAGCTCGGGGACAGCCCTGTGGGTACAAGAGACCCAGTACTTC.

The V gene is TRBV5-1, the J gene TRBJ2-1; either TRBD1 or TRBD2 may supply D (5 bases each). Between the trimmed V and J ends, which lost 4 bases and 5 bases, there was a span of 16 bases. Germline V gene data show CDR1 as SGHRS and CDR2 as YFSETQ. The CDR3 has 15 residues. The CDR3 DNA reads TGCGCCAGCAGCCCGGGACCGTTTATGAACAATGAGCAGTTCTTC. Residues: CASSPGPFMNNEQFF.

With respect to this clonotype: The missing conserved phenylalanine or tryptophan at the end of this CDR3 makes a read error likely. The V gene is TRBV15, the J gene TRBJ2-6; D not resolved. Germline assignment: CDR1 LNHNV and CDR2 YYDKDF (reference sequence). V was cut by 1 base and J by 0 bases, with 7 bases left in between. CDR3 length equals 16 residues. Written as DNA, the CDR3 is TGTGCCACCAGCAGAGCTACAGACTCTGGGGCCAACGTCCTGACTTAC. Its protein is CATSRATDSGANVLTY.

This clonotype was counted at least ten times. The chain recombines TRBV13 with TRBJ2-4; TRBD1 aligns across 8 bases. Germline assignment: CDR1 PRHDT and CDR2 FYEKMQ (reference sequence). V was clipped by 3 bases and J by 6 bases; unmatched bases: 4. This CDR3 spans 14 amino acids. The DNA of the CDR3 is TGTGCCAGCAGCTTCCGACAGGGGAGAAACATTCAGTACTTC. Translating gives CASSFRQGRNIQYF. Complete variable domain (other parts from reference TRBV13 and TRBJ2-4): AAGVIQSPRHLIKEKRETATLKCYPIPRHDTVYWYQQGPGQDPQFLISFYEKMQSDKGSIPDRFSAQQFSDYHSELNMSSLELGDSALYFCASSFRQGRNIQYFGAGTRLSVL.

The chain recombines TRBV4-2 with TRBJ2-1; D not resolved. The CDR3 totals 15 residues. Trimming pared 2 bases from V and 1 base from J, leaving 9 bases between. Per the germline V gene, CDR1 is LGHNA and CDR2 is YNFKEQ. DNA for the CDR3: TGTGCCAGCAGCCAATCCGTAGGTTCCTACAATGAGCAGTTCTTC. Its protein product is CASSQSVGSYNEQFF.

This chain connects TRBV9 to TRBJ2-6, with D hard to call. Deletions cut 0 bases from V and 0 bases from J, with 4 bases between. Germline lookup yields CDR1 SGDLS and CDR2 YYNGEE. This CDR3 region has 15 residues. The CDR3 bases are TGTGCCAGCAGCGTAGTGGGCTCTGGGGCCAACGTCCTGACTTTC. Translation gives CASSVVGSGANVLTF. Full variable domain (rest looked up from reference TRBV9 and TRBJ2-6): DSGVTQTPKHLITATGQRVTLRCSPRSGDLSVYWYQQSLDQGLQFLIQYYNGEERAKGNILERFSAQQFPDLHSELNLSSLELGDSALYFCASSVVGSGANVLTFGAGSRLTVL.

This clonotype was counted a few times. The gene calls are TRBV4-3 and TRBJ2-2; D unclear. The germline gives CDR1 LGHNA, CDR2 YSLEER. The CDR3 has 16 amino acids. The germline V and J ends were trimmed by 4 bases and 5 bases, with 17 bases remaining between them. The CDR3 sequence: CASSPVLLLGTGELFF. CDR3 coding DNA: TGCGCCAGCAGCCCCGTCCTCCTCTTGGGGACCGGGGAGCTGTTTTTT.

This clonotype was observed many times. The V call is TRBV4-3, the J call TRBJ1-4; possible D gene TRBD1, 5 bases. The V and J ends lost 0 bases and 10 bases respectively, with 18 bases between them. The length of the CDR3 is 16 residues. Looked up from germline, CDR1 is LGHNA and CDR2 is YSLEER. The CDR3 is CASSQDFTGGNRKLFF. The DNA for the CDR3 is TGCGCCAGCAGCCAAGATTTCACAGGAGGTAATCGAAAACTGTTTTTT.

The chain combines TRBV7-2 with TRBJ2-5, with TRBD1 identical over 10 bases. After removal of 5 bases from V and 6 bases from J, the junction contained 6 bases not matched to a gene. The CDR3 contains 14 residues. Germline-derived CDR1 and CDR2 are SGHTA and FQGNSA. DNA of the CDR3: TGTGCCAGCAGCCGAGACAGGGGGCTAAAGACCCAGTACTTC. This translates into CASSRDRGLKTQYF.